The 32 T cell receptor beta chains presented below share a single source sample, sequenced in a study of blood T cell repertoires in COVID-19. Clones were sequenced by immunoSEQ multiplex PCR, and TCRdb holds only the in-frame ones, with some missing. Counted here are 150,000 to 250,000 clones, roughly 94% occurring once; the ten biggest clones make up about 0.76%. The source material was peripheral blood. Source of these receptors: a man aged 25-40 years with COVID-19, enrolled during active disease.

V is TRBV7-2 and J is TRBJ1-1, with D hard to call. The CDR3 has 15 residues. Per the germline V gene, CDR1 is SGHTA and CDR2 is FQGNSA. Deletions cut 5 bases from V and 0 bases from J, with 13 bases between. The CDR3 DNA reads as TGTGCCAGCAGCCCTATCCGAAACTTGAACACTGAAGCTTTCTTT. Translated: CASSPIRNLNTEAFF.

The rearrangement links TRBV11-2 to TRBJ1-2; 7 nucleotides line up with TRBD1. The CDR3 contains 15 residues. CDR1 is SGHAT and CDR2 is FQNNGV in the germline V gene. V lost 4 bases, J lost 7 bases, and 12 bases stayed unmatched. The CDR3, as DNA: TGTGCCAGCAGCTCCCGGGACAGTCTGATTGGTGGCTACACCTTC. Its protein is CASSSRDSLIGGYTF.

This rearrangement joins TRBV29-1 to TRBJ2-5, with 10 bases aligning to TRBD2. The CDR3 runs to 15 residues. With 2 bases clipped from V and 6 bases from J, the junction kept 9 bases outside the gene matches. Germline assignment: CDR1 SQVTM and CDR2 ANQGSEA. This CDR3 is CSVESSGGPGQTQYF. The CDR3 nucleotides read TGCAGCGTTGAAAGTAGCGGGGGGCCGGGGCAGACCCAGTACTTC.

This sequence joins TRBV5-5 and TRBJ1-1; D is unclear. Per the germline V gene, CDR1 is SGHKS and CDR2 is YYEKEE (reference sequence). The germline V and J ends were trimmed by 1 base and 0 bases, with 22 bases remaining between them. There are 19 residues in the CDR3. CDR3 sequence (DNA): TGTGCCAGCAGCTTGAGTGATGGAGGGTGGATTGGTTTGAACACTGAAGCTTTCTTT. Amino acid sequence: CASSLSDGGWIGLNTEAFF.

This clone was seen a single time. CDR3 sequence (DNA): TGTGCCAGCAGTTCTGGACACAGGGGGCGAGCCAGTGAAGCTTTCTTT. The encoded protein is CASSSGHRGRASEAFF. The gene calls are TRBV2 and TRBJ1-1, with 9 bases lining up with TRBD1. Trimming at V came to 5 bases and at J to 7 bases, leaving 14 bases not matched to a gene. Germline V gene lookup returns CDR1 SNHLY and CDR2 FYNNEI. This CDR3 contains 16 residues.

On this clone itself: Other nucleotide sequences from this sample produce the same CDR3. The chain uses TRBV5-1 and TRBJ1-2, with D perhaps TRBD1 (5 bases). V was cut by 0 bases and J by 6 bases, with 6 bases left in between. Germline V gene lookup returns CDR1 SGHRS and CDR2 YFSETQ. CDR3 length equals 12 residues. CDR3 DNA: TGCGCCAGCAGCTTGGCGGGGGATGGCTACACCTTC. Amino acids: CASSLAGDGYTF.

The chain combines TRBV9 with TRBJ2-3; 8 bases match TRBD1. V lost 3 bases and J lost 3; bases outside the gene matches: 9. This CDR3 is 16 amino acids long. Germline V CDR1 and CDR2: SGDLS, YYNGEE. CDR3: CASSDPGTGETDTQYF. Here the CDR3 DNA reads TGTGCCAGCAGCGACCCCGGGACAGGCGAAACAGATACGCAGTATTTT.

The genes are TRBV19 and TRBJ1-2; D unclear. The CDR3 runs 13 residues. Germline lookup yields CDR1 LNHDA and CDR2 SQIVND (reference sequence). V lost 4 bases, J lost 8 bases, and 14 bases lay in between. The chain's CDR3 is CASSTTGVRGYTF. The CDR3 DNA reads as TGTGCCAGTAGTACTACCGGGGTGAGGGGCTACACCTTC.

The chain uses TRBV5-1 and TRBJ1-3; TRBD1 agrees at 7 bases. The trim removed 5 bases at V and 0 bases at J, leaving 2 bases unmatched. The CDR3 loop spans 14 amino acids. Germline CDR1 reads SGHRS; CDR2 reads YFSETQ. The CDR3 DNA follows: TGCGCCAGCAGTCGGGACAGCTCTGGAAACACCATATATTTT. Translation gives CASSRDSSGNTIYF. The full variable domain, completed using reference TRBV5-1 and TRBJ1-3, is KAGVTQTPRYLIKTRGQQVTLSCSPISGHRSVSWYQQTPGQGLQFLFEYFSETQRNKGNFPGRFSGRQFSNSRSEMNVSTLELGDSALYLCASSRDSSGNTIYFGEGSWLTVV.

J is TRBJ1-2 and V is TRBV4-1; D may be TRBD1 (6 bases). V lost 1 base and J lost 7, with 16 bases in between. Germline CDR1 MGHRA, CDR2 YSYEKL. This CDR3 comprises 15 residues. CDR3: CASSQAPNREGGYTF. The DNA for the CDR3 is TGCGCCAGCAGCCAAGCTCCTAACAGGGAAGGTGGCTACACCTTC.

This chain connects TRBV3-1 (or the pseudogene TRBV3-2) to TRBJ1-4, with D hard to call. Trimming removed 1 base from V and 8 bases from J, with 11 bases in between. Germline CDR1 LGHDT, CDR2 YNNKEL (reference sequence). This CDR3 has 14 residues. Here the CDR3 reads CASSQVSGFEKLFF. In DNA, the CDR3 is TGTGCCAGCAGCCAAGTCTCGGGATTCGAAAAACTGTTTTTT.

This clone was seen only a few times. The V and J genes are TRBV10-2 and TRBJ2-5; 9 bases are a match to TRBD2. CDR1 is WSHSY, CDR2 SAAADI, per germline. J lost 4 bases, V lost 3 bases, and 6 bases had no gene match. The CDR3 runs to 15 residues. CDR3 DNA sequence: TGCGCCAGCAGTGATTTGCGGGGGGGCGGAGAGACCCAGTACTTC. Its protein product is CASSDLRGGGETQYF.

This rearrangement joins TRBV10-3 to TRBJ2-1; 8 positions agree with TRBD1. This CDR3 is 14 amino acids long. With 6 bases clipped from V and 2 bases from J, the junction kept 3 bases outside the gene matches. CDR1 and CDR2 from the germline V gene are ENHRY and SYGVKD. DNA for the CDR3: TGTGCCATCAGAGGACAGGGCCCCTACAATGAGCAGTTCTTC. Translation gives CAIRGQGPYNEQFF.

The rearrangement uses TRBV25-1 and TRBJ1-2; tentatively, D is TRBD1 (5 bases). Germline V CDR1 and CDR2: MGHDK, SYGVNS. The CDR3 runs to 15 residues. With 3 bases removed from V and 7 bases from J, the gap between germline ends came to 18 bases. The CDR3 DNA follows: TGTGCCAGCAGTGATGCAGGGATATTTTTCGGTGGCTACACCTTC. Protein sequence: CASSDAGIFFGGYTF.

The CDR3 protein is CASRKDRSNYGYTF. The CDR3 DNA reads as TGTGCCAGCAGAAAGGACAGATCTAACTATGGCTACACCTTC. This sequence joins TRBV6-5 and TRBJ1-2; weak D call: TRBD1 (6 bases). The CDR3 is made up of 14 amino acids. CDR1 MNHEY and CDR2 SVGAGI come from the germline V gene. V was pared by 6 bases and J by 0 bases, with 11 bases between.

The CDR3 coding sequence is TGTGCCAGTAGCAGGGACGCGGGGAACTATGGCTACACCTTC. Translation: CASSRDAGNYGYTF. The rearrangement uses TRBV19 and TRBJ1-2; D might be TRBD1 (5 bases). Germline CDR1 reads LNHDA; CDR2 reads SQIVND (reference sequence). The CDR3 has 14 amino acids. With 6 bases removed from V and 2 bases from J, the gap between germline ends came to 13 bases.

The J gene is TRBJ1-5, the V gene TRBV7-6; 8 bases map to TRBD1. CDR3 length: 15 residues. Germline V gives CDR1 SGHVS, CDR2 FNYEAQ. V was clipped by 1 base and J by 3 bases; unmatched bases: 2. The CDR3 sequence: CASSLETGDNQPQHF. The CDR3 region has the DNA TGTGCCAGCAGCTTAGAGACAGGGGACAATCAGCCCCAGCATTTT.

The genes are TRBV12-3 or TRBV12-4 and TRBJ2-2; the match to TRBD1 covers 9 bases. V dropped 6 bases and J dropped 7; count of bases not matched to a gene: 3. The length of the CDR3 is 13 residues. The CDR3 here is CASRQGAVGELFF. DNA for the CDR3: TGTGCCAGCAGACAGGGGGCGGTCGGGGAGCTGTTTTTT.

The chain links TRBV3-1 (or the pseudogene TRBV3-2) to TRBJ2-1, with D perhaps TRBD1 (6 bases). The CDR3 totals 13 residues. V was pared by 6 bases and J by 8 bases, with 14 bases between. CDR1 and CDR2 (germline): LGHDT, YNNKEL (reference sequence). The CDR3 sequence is CASRSTGSHEQFF. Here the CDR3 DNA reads TGTGCCAGCAGGAGCACAGGGTCCCATGAGCAGTTCTTC.

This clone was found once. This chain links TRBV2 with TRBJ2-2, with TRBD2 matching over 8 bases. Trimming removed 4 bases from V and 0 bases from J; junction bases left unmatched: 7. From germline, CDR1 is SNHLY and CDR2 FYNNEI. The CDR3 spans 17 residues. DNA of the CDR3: TGTGCCAGCAGTGGCTGGCGGGGGGCCTCGAACACCGGGGAGCTGTTTTTT. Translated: CASSGWRGASNTGELFF.

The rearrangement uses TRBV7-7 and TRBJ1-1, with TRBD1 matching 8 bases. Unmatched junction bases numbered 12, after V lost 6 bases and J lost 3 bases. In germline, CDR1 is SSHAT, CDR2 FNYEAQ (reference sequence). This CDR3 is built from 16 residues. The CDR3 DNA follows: TGTGCCAGCAGTCGCTGGACAGGGACGCTTGACACTGAAGCTTTCTTT. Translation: CASSRWTGTLDTEAFF. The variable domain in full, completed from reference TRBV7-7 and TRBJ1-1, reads GAGVSQSPRYKVTKRGQDVTLRCDPISSHATLYWYQQALGQGPEFLTYFNYEAQPDKSGLPSDRFSAERPEGSISTLTIQRTEQRDSAMYRCASSRWTGTLDTEAFFGQGTRLTVV.

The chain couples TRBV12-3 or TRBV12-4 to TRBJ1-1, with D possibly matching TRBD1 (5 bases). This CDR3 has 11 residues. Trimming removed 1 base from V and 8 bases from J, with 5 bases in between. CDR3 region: CASSLDREAFF. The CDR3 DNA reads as TGTGCCAGCAGTTTAGACAGGGAAGCTTTCTTT.

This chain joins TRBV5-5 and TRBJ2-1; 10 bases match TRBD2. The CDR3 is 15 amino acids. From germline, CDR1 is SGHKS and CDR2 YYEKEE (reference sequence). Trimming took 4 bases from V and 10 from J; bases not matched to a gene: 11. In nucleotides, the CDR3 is TGTGCCAGCAGCCTGTCCGGGACTAGCGTAGGGGAGCAGTTCTTC. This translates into CASSLSGTSVGEQFF.

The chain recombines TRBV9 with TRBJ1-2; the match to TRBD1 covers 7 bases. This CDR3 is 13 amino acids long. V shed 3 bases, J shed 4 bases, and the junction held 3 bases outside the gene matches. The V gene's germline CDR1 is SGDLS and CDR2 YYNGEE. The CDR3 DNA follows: TGTGCCAGCAGCGGCGGGACAGCCTATGGCTACACCTTC. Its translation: CASSGGTAYGYTF.

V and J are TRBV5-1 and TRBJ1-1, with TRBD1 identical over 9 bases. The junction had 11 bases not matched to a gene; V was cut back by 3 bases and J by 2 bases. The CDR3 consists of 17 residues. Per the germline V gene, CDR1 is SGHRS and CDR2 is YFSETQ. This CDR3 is CASSSPTGTGSNTEAFF. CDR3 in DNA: TGCGCCAGCAGCTCGCCTACCGGGACAGGGTCCAACACTGAAGCTTTCTTT.

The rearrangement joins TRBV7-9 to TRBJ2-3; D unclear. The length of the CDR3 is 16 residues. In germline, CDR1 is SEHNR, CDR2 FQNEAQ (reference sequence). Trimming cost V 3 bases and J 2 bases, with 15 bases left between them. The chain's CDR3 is CASSFGPSGPTDTQYF. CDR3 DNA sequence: TGTGCCAGCAGCTTTGGTCCTAGTGGCCCCACAGATACGCAGTATTTT.

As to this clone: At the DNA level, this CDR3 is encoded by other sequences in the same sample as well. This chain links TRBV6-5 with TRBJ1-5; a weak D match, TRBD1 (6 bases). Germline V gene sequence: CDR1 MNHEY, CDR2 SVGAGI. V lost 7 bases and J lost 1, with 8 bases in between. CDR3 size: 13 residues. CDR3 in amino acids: CASTRGSNQPQHF. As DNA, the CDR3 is TGTGCCAGCACCAGGGGCAGCAATCAGCCCCAGCATTTT.

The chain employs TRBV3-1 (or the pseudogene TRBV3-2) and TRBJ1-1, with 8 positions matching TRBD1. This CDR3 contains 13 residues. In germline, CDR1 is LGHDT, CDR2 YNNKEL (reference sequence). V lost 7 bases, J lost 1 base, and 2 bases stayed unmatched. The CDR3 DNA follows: TGTGCCAGCATCGGACAGGGGAACACTGAAGCTTTCTTT. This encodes CASIGQGNTEAFF.

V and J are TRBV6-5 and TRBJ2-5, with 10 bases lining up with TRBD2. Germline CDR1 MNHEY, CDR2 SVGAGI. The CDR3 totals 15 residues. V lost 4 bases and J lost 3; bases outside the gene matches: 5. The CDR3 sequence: CASSSLAGEKETQYF. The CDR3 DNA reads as TGTGCCAGCAGTTCGCTAGCGGGGGAGAAAGAGACCCAGTACTTC.

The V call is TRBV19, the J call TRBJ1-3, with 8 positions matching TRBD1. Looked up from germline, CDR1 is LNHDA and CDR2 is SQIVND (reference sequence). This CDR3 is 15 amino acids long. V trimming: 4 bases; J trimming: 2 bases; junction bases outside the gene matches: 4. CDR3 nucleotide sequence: TGTGCCAGTAGTACGGGACAGGCCCCTGGAAACACCATATATTTT. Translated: CASSTGQAPGNTIYF.

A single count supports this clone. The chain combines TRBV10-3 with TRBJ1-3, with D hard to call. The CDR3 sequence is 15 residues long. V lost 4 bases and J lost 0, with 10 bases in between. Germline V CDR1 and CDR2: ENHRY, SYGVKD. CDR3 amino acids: CAISAAGVSGNTIYF. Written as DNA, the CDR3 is TGTGCCATCAGTGCCGCGGGCGTCTCTGGAAACACCATATATTTT.

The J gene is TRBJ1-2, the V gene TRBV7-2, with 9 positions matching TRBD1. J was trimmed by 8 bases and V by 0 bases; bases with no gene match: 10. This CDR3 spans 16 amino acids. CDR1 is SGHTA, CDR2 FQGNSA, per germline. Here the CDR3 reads CASSLAIGTGQYGYTF. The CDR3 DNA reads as TGTGCCAGCAGCTTAGCGATTGGGACAGGGCAATACGGCTACACCTTC.